In its sample, the clone carrying this T cell receptor (beta chain) was seen a few times. Its antigen is still unknown. The data stem from a study of T cells in Graves' hyperthyroidism and ophthalmopathy. In the study overall: Peripheral blood was obtained at initial diagnosis, preceding any treatment.

Stable Graves' hyperthyroidism meant no ophthalmopathy progression within 18 months. Diagnoses were made from clinical symptoms, serum measures (thyroxine and TRAb), thyroid ultrasound and orbital computed tomography. Using RNA transcripts as the source, TCR beta CDR3 regions were amplified. HTBI primers drove first-round RT-PCR of the TCR CDR3. MiXCR, applied by TCRdb to the multiplex PCR reads, yields one record per CDR3 protein. The table has over 300,000 distinct CDR3 sequences, 11% to 15% seen once. Notes on the study in general: Researchers found most expanded thyroid clonotypes above 0.001 in blood as well.

In germline, CDR1 is KGHDR, CDR2 SFDVKD. Trimming removed 7 bases from V and 8 bases from J, with 17 bases in between. The CDR3 spans 14 residues. The sequenced sample consisted of blood. The sequence was obtained from a woman aged 55-69 years with Graves' hyperthyroidism. This chain connects TRBV24-1 to TRBJ2-1; D is perhaps TRBD1 (7 bases). The CDR3 DNA follows: TGTGCCACCAGGAGAGGGCAGGGGGGCGATGAGCAGTTCTTC. The encoded protein is CATRRGQGGDEQFF.